The 9 T cell receptor beta chains reported below all come from one sample, sequenced in a study of blood T cell repertoires in COVID-19. The repertoire was sequenced with immunoSEQ multiplex PCR; TCRdb's copy has only in-frame clones and lacks some. The top ten clones hold under 3% of a sample with more than 200,000 clones, over 65% of them seen once. The sequenced material came from peripheral blood. These receptors originate from a woman between 65 and 79 years old with active or convalescent COVID-19.

The V call is TRBV30, the J call TRBJ2-1, with 10 bases that match TRBD2. Germline V gene lookup returns CDR1 GTSNPN and CDR2 SVGIG (reference sequence). The CDR3 is 13 residues long. V was clipped by 3 bases and J by 10 bases; unmatched bases: 6. CDR3 sequence: CAWSPSGSWEQFF. Here the CDR3 DNA reads TGTGCCTGGAGCCCTAGCGGGAGCTGGGAGCAGTTCTTC.

CDR3 bases: TGTGCCAGCAGCTGGGCGGGGGGTTCCTATGGCTACACCTTC. The encoded protein is CASSWAGGSYGYTF. The chain has TRBV11-2 and TRBJ1-2; tentative D call: TRBD1 (5 bases). The V gene lost 4 bases and the J gene lost 4 bases, with 13 bases spanning the gap. The CDR3 spans 14 residues. The V gene's germline CDR1 is SGHAT and CDR2 FQNNGV.

The chain has TRBV9 and TRBJ2-2; 7 nucleotides align to TRBD2. J gave up 6 bases and V 0 bases, and 5 bases lay outside the gene matches. CDR1 is SGDLS and CDR2 is YYNGEE in the germline V gene. The CDR3 covers 15 residues. DNA of the CDR3: TGTGCCAGCAGCGTAGGCGGGAGTAGGTCCGGGGAGCTGTTTTTT. Its translation: CASSVGGSRSGELFF.

The chain uses TRBV9 and TRBJ1-4, with 8 nucleotides matching TRBD1. CDR1 and CDR2 (germline): SGDLS, YYNGEE. J lost 5 bases, V lost 0 bases, and 0 bases had no gene match. The CDR3 totals 14 residues. The CDR3, as DNA: TGTGCCAGCAGCGTAGCAGGGGGCAATGAAAAACTGTTTTTT. Protein: CASSVAGGNEKLFF.

V is TRBV19 and J is TRBJ2-3; a possible D gene is TRBD1 (5 bases). Germline V gene lookup returns CDR1 LNHDA and CDR2 SQIVND (reference sequence). This CDR3 is 15 amino acids long. Trimming shortened V by 3 bases and J by 0 bases, and 10 bases separated the two germline ends. The CDR3 reads CASSILGQSTDTQYF. The DNA of the CDR3 is TGTGCCAGTAGTATTCTCGGACAAAGCACAGATACGCAGTATTTT.

Written as DNA, the CDR3 is TGTGCTAGTGGTGGGACACAACTCTACGAGCAGTACTTC. Amino acid sequence: CASGGTQLYEQYF. The chain carries TRBV12-5 and TRBJ2-7, with a weak D call TRBD1 (6 bases). V dropped 5 bases and J dropped 3 bases, with 11 bases sitting between them. The CDR3 is 13 residues long. CDR1 is LGHNT and CDR2 is FRNRAP in the germline V gene.

V is TRBV7-6 and J is TRBJ2-3; 12 nucleotides agree with TRBD2. This CDR3 is built from 18 residues. Germline V gives CDR1 SGHVS, CDR2 FNYEAQ. The V gene end was trimmed by 3 bases and the J gene end by 3 bases; junction bases not matched to a gene: 10. The CDR3 bases are TGTGCCAGCAGCTTGTTAGCTAGCGGGGGGGCTCTTACAGATACGCAGTATTTT. It encodes CASSLLASGGALTDTQYF.

This chain links TRBV5-1 with TRBJ1-4, with 8 positions matching TRBD1. Per the germline V gene, CDR1 is SGHRS and CDR2 is YFSETQ. V lost 3 bases to trimming and J lost 8 bases; unmatched junction nucleotides: 12. CDR3 length: 16 amino acids. CDR3 loop: CASSSAQGAHMEKLFF. CDR3 nucleotides: TGCGCCAGCAGCTCCGCGCAGGGGGCCCACATGGAAAAACTGTTTTTT.

This CDR3 reads CASSLDSLYSTDTQYF. The DNA of the CDR3 is TGCGCCAGCAGCTTGGACAGCCTTTATAGCACAGATACGCAGTATTTT. The rearrangement uses TRBV5-1 and TRBJ2-3, with D unclear. V gave up 0 bases and J gave up 0 bases, with 11 bases separating them. Looked up from germline, CDR1 is SGHRS and CDR2 is YFSETQ. CDR3 length: 16 residues.